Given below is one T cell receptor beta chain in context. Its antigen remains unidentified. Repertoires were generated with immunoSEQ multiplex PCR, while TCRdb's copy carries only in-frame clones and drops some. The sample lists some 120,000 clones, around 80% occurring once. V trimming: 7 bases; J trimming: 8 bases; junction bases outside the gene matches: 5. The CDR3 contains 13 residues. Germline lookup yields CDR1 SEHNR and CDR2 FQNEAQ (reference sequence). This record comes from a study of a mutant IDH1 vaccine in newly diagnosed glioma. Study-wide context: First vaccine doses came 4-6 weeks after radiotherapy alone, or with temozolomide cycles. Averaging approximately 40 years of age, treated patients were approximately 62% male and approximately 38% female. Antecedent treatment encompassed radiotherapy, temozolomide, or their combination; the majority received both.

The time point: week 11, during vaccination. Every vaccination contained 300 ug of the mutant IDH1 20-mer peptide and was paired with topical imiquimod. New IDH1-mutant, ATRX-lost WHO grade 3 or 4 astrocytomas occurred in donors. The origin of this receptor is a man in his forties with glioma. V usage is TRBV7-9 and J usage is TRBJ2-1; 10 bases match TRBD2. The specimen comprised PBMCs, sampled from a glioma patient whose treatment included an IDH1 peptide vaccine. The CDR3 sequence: CASTRTSGYEQFF. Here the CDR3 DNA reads TGTGCCAGCACCAGGACTAGCGGCTATGAGCAGTTCTTC.